Each of the 14 T cell receptor beta chains below was sequenced from the same sample in a study of shared clonotypes between healthy human individuals (dated by TCRdb to about 2020). The library was prepared using the immunoSEQ multiplex PCR assay. The table comes from immuneACCESS by way of TCRdb, which keeps in-frame sequences with V and J called. Part of the clones is missing from these tables; in studies checked, under half for an unresolved V gene and the rest for unknown reasons. The sample profile shows 950,000 to 1,200,000 clones; 70% to 80% of them were found once. Clones ranked in the top ten supply 0.7% to 0.95% of the sample. The source material was memory CD4+ T cells from PBMCs. The cell subset or site label here, explained by the study, means: CD45RA-negative fraction. All receptors derive from a man aged 18 to 30 in good health. Some clones in this sample may be carry-over from other donors' samples.

The genes are TRBV29-1 and TRBJ2-1; 12 bases align to TRBD1. V lost 7 bases to trimming and J lost 9 bases; unmatched junction nucleotides: 7. Per the germline V gene, CDR1 is SQVTM and CDR2 is ANQGSEA. The CDR3 runs to 13 residues. This CDR3 reads CSALGDRGLEQFF. CDR3 nucleotide sequence: TGCAGCGCACTGGGGGACAGGGGGCTTGAGCAGTTCTTC.

V and J are TRBV5-1 and TRBJ2-5; 11 bases are shared with TRBD2. The junction had 3 bases not matched to a gene; V was cut back by 4 bases and J by 1 base. The CDR3 is 15 residues long. Germline loops: CDR1 SGHRS, CDR2 YFSETQ. CDR3 region: CASSVGLAVQETQYF. The CDR3 DNA is TGCGCCAGCAGCGTGGGACTAGCGGTCCAAGAGACCCAGTACTTC.

V gene TRBV7-9 combines with J gene TRBJ2-7; 8 bases agree with TRBD2. Germline trimming cut 2 bases from V and 3 bases from J; bases unmatched to any gene: 3. Germline CDR1 is SEHNR and CDR2 is FQNEAQ (reference sequence). This CDR3 contains 14 residues. CDR3 bases: TGTGCCAGCAGCTTATCTAGCGGGCTCTACGAGCAGTACTTC. Its protein product is CASSLSSGLYEQYF.

The J gene is TRBJ2-5, the V gene TRBV2, with 12 bases lining up with TRBD2. Losses at the gene ends were 6 bases for V and 4 bases for J; bases not matched to a gene: 12. Germline V gene data show CDR1 as SNHLY and CDR2 as FYNNEI. This CDR3 region has 17 residues. The CDR3 region is CASRGPSGRAGRETQYF. Written as DNA, the CDR3 is TGTGCCAGCAGGGGGCCTAGCGGGAGGGCCGGGAGAGAGACCCAGTACTTC.

The chain uses TRBV14 and TRBJ2-4; TRBD1 is a possible D gene (6 bases). The germline V and J ends were trimmed by 4 bases and 3 bases, with 13 bases remaining between them. The germline CDR1 and CDR2 sequences are SGHDN and FVKESK. CDR3 length: 15 residues. The CDR3 protein is CASSRLRDNKNIQYF. The CDR3 DNA reads TGTGCCAGCAGCCGTCTCCGGGACAACAAAAACATTCAGTACTTC.

The J gene is TRBJ1-1, the V gene TRBV7-9; 7 bases map to TRBD1. From germline, CDR1 is SEHNR and CDR2 FQNEAQ (reference sequence). Germline trimming cut 5 bases from V and 8 bases from J; bases unmatched to any gene: 8. This CDR3 spans 13 amino acids. The CDR3 DNA reads TGTGCCAGCAGCCCTGTCGGGGACAGCGAAGCTTTCTTT. Protein product: CASSPVGDSEAFF. The complete variable domain, with remaining parts taken from reference TRBV7-9 and TRBJ1-1, reads DTGVSQNPRHKITKRGQNVTFRCDPISEHNRLYWYRQTLGQGPEFLTYFQNEAQLEKSRLLSDRFSAERPKGSFSTLEIQRTEQGDSAMYLCASSPVGDSEAFFGQGTRLTVV.

Points on this clone: Within the sample, other DNA sequences also encode this same CDR3. The chain joins TRBV11-2 to TRBJ2-5; 9 bases are a match to TRBD2. Germline values: CDR1 SGHAT, CDR2 FQNNGV. The CDR3 consists of 14 residues. V gave up 5 bases and J gave up 4 bases; unmatched junction bases: 5. This chain's CDR3 is CASSPGLAGETQYF. The CDR3 DNA reads as TGTGCCAGCAGCCCGGGACTAGCCGGAGAGACCCAGTACTTC. Drawing the rest from reference TRBV11-2 and TRBJ2-5, the complete variable domain is EAGVAQSPRYKIIEKRQSVAFWCNPISGHATLYWYQQILGQGPKLLIQFQNNGVVDDSQLPKDRFSAERLKGVDSTLKIQPAKLEDSAVYLCASSPGLAGETQYFGPGTRLLVL.

Of note for this clone: With a much larger clone just one base away, this may be a read error. This chain connects TRBV6-5 to TRBJ2-2; a possible D gene is TRBD2 (6 bases). V lost 0 bases and J lost 6, with 8 bases in between. Per germline, CDR1 MNHEY and CDR2 SVGAGI. There are 14 residues in the CDR3. CDR3 residues: CASSYSRGAGELFF. The CDR3 DNA reads TGTGCCAGCAGTTACTCGCGGGGCGCCGGGGAGCTGTTTTTT.

Only a few counts were recorded for this clone. This CDR3 is also generated by other DNA sequences in the sample. V gene TRBV29-1 combines with J gene TRBJ1-2; D unresolved. The CDR3 has 11 residues. The germline V gene encodes CDR1 SQVTM and CDR2 ANQGSEA. The V gene lost 6 bases and the J gene lost 0 bases, with 5 bases spanning the gap. CDR3 bases: TGCAGCGTCGTAGCTAACTATGGCTACACCTTC. Its translation is CSVVANYGYTF.

This clone was counted only a few times. The same CDR3 can be traced to other DNA sequences in this sample. The V gene is TRBV18, the J gene TRBJ1-1; D is unclear. The CDR3 covers 11 residues. The ends were cut back, 2 bases at V and 2 bases at J, with 0 bases in the middle. Germline-derived CDR1 and CDR2 are KGHSH and LQKENI. The CDR3 nucleotides read TGTGCCAGCTCACCAAACACTGAAGCTTTCTTT. Amino acid sequence: CASSPNTEAFF.

The chain couples TRBV10-2 to TRBJ2-1, with TRBD2 matching 7 bases. The CDR3 sequence is 14 residues long. The V segment lost 4 bases and the J segment 5 bases; nucleotides outside the gene matches: 5. Germline CDR1 WSHSY, CDR2 SAAADI. The CDR3 reads CASSAGGTHNEQFF. CDR3 nucleotides: TGCGCCAGCAGTGCGGGGGGTACCCACAATGAGCAGTTCTTC.

V usage is TRBV28 and J usage is TRBJ1-4, with a possible D match to TRBD1 (6 bases). Per the germline V gene, CDR1 is MDHEN and CDR2 is SYDVKM. This CDR3 contains 16 residues. V lost 3 bases and J 6 bases, leaving 17 bases between the germline ends. This CDR3 is CASSLGRGPGDEKLFF. DNA of the CDR3: TGTGCCAGCAGTTTGGGGCGCGGGCCAGGGGATGAAAAACTGTTTTTT.

The chain uses TRBV5-1 and TRBJ2-1, with 9 positions matching TRBD2. The CDR3 totals 17 residues. V dropped 5 bases and J dropped 6; count of bases not matched to a gene: 15. The germline V gene encodes CDR1 SGHRS and CDR2 YFSETQ. The CDR3 protein is CASSFFRGRASVNEQFF. CDR3 DNA: TGCGCCAGCAGTTTCTTTCGCGGGAGGGCCTCAGTCAATGAGCAGTTCTTC.

This clone came up many times. The chain uses TRBV29-1 and TRBJ1-1; D uncertain. This CDR3 has 16 residues. V lost 4 bases and J 0 bases, leaving 18 bases between the germline ends. Looked up from germline, CDR1 is SQVTM and CDR2 is ANQGSEA. DNA of the CDR3: TGCAGCGTTGGTCTGAGGGAGCGGGCCCTGAACACTGAAGCTTTCTTT. Its translation: CSVGLRERALNTEAFF.